The T cell receptor (beta chain) described here comes from a study of Ad26.COV2.S vaccination and SARS-CoV-2 variants. The ends lost 6 bases at V and 0 bases at J; junction bases unmatched: 7. This CDR3 has 15 residues. Germline V gives CDR1 MDHEN, CDR2 SYDVKM. TCRdb's table, derived via immunoSEQ multiplex PCR, lists solely in-frame clones and lacks some. Here the sample spans more than 300,000 clones, roughly 91% being singletons. Treatment described: 15 to 20 received Ad26.COV2.S at low or high dose, single or two shots; about 5 received placebo; per-sample allocation not given. Samples came from day 63 after the first vaccine or placebo injection.

This clonotype originated in a person aged 18-65 years who received the Ad26.COV2.S COVID-19 vaccine or a placebo. The sequenced sample was peripheral blood, obtained in a trial of Ad26.COV2.S vaccine versus placebo. The V and J genes are TRBV28 and TRBJ2-7, with TRBD2 matching over 8 bases. Here the CDR3 reads CASRATSGSSYEQYF. DNA of the CDR3: TGTGCCAGCAGGGCTACTAGCGGTAGCTCCTACGAGCAGTACTTC.